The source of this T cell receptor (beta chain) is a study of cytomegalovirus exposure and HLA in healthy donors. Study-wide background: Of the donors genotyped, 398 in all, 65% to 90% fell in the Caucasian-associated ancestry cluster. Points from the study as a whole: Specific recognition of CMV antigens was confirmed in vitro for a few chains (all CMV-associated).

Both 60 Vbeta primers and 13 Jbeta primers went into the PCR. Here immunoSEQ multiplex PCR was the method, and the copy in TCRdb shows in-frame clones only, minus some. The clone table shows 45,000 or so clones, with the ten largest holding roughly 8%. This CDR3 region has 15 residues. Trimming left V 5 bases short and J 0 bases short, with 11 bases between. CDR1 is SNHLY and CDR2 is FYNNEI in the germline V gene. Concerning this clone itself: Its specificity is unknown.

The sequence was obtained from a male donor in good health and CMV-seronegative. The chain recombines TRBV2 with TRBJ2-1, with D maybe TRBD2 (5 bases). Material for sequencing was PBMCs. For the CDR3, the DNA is TGTGCCAGCAGTTACCGAGGAGGCTCCTACAATGAGCAGTTCTTC. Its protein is CASSYRGGSYNEQFF. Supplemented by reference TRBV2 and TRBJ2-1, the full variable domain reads EPEVTQTPSHQVTQMGQEVILRCVPISNHLYFYWYRQILGQKVEFLVSFYNNEISEKSEIFDDQFSVERPDGSNFTLKIRSTKLEDSAMYFCASSYRGGSYNEQFFGPGTRLTVL.